Shown below are 9 T cell receptor beta chains from a single sample sequenced in a study of cytomegalovirus exposure and HLA in healthy donors. PCR employed 60 Vbeta and 13 Jbeta primers. Clones were read by immunoSEQ multiplex PCR, and TCRdb kept only the in-frame ones, dropping some. The repertoire has some 150,000 clones, nearly 80% of them found once; the top ten carry approximately 5.1%. What was sequenced was PBMCs. Source of these receptors: a male donor in good health and CMV-seronegative.

There are a few counts of this clone. Here the CDR3 reads CASSSTGGDYGYTF. The DNA of the CDR3 is TGTGCCAGCAGCTCTACAGGGGGAGACTATGGCTACACCTTC. The chain joins TRBV7-2 to TRBJ1-2, with 8 bases identical to TRBD1. Per the germline V gene, CDR1 is SGHTA and CDR2 is FQGNSA. CDR3 length equals 14 residues. With 4 bases clipped from V and 3 bases from J, the junction kept 4 bases outside the gene matches.

The V and J genes are TRBV7-9 and TRBJ2-5; D call uncertain. CDR1 and CDR2 (germline): SEHNR, FQNEAQ (reference sequence). The V and J ends lost 1 base and 2 bases respectively, with 11 bases between them. This CDR3 spans 15 amino acids. The DNA for the CDR3 is TGTGCCAGCAGCTTAGGGGCTGCATCACAAGAGACCCAGTACTTC. Translated, it gives CASSLGAASQETQYF.

CDR3 amino acids: CASTQGYNEQFF. The CDR3 DNA reads TGTGCCAGCACTCAGGGATACAATGAGCAGTTCTTC. The chain is built from TRBV7-8 and TRBJ2-1; D may be TRBD1 (5 bases). Germline CDR1 is SGHVS and CDR2 is FQNEAQ. The length of the CDR3 is 12 residues. Trimming removed 7 bases at V and 4 bases at J, with 8 bases between.

This chain uses TRBV18 with TRBJ1-3; tentatively, D is TRBD1 (5 bases). Germline loops: CDR1 KGHSH, CDR2 LQKENI. Trimming pared 1 base from V and 6 bases from J, leaving 7 bases between. This CDR3 has 13 residues. The CDR3, as DNA: TGTGCCAGCTCACCACAGGGGCCAAACACCATATATTTT. Residues: CASSPQGPNTIYF.

Only a few counts were recorded for this clone. The rearrangement links TRBV5-1 to TRBJ1-2; 7 bases fit TRBD1. J was trimmed by 6 bases and V by 5 bases; bases with no gene match: 7. This CDR3 has 13 residues. The germline gives CDR1 SGHRS, CDR2 YFSETQ. The CDR3 loop reads CASRTLQGNGYTF. The DNA of the CDR3 is TGCGCCAGCAGGACTCTACAGGGGAATGGCTACACCTTC.

This chain links TRBV21-1 with TRBJ2-1; the DNA was not used to check the table's D call, TRBD2. TRBV21-1 is a pseudogene. This CDR3 region has 19 residues. CDR3 in amino acids: CASSKVGLAGERRYNEQFF. The CDR3 DNA follows: TGTGCCAGCAGCAAGGTCGGACTAGCGGGGGAAAGGCGGTACAATGAGCAGTTCTTC.

This clone showed up just a few times. The CDR3 sequence: CASSQLQGGNTIYF. The CDR3 nucleotides read TGCGCCAGCAGCCAACTTCAGGGAGGAAACACCATATATTTT. V and J are TRBV4-3 and TRBJ1-3, with D possibly TRBD1 on 5 matching bases. Germline-derived CDR1 and CDR2 are LGHNA and YSLEER. The ends were cut back, 2 bases at V and 4 bases at J, with 9 bases in the middle. There are 14 residues in the CDR3.

DNA for the CDR3: TGTGCCAGCAGCTTGGGACATTCGAGCTCCTACGAGCAGTACTTC. Residues: CASSLGHSSSYEQYF. This chain joins TRBV7-9 and TRBJ2-7, with D maybe TRBD1 (6 bases). Trimming shortened V by 3 bases and J by 0 bases, and 12 bases separated the two germline ends. CDR3 length: 15 amino acids. In germline, CDR1 is SEHNR, CDR2 FQNEAQ (reference sequence).

The DNA for the CDR3 is TGTGCCAGCAGCTATACCGGGACTACACTCACAGATACGCAGTATTTT. Amino acids: CASSYTGTTLTDTQYF. The J gene is TRBJ2-3, the V gene TRBV7-2, with 7 bases matching TRBD2. CDR1 SGHTA and CDR2 FQGNSA come from the germline V gene. V was clipped by 4 bases and J by 2 bases; unmatched bases: 9. This CDR3 spans 16 amino acids. Full variable domain (remainder filled in from reference TRBV7-2 and TRBJ2-3): GAGVSQSPSNKVTEKGKDVELRCDPISGHTALYWYRQSLGQGLEFLIYFQGNSAPDKSGLPSDRFSAERTGGSVSTLTIQRTQQEDSAVYLCASSYTGTTLTDTQYFGPGTRLTVL.